The TCR beta chain described here comes from a study of T-cell memory formation after mild COVID-19. Study results and caveats: Some clones that responded were present in memory (sampled pre-infection), which suggests cross-reactive memory joined. A second wave expanding day 15 to 37 was CD4+-biased; contracting clones were balanced. Shrinking CD4+ clones resided mostly in CM and EM, and CD8+ ones in EMRA.

CDR1 MNHNY and CDR2 SVGAGI come from the germline V gene (reference sequence). The CDR3 spans 12 residues. Trimming shortened V by 6 bases and J by 1 base, and 6 bases separated the two germline ends. Employing constant-segment primers, 5'RACE generated TCR alpha and TCR beta cDNA libraries bearing sample barcodes and UMIs. TCRdb ran MiXCR on the 5' RACE reads and lists one entry per CDR3 protein. Here the sample spans 150,000 to 200,000 distinct CDR3 sequences, about 14% being singletons. This clonotype has a handful of counts. The antigen is unknown. The source is an adult woman who had mild COVID-19 (a few samples of this study predate the infection). Cell type and time point are not known. The sequenced sample was PBMCs or a T cell subset sorted from them (not recorded which). The chain uses TRBV6-6 and TRBJ2-5; D is undetermined. The CDR3 nucleotides read TGTGCCAGCAGACAGCCCCAAGAGACCCAGTACTTC. This sequence encodes CASRQPQETQYF.